These T cell receptor beta chains were read from a single sample in a study of T cell repertoires in cytomegalovirus infection. TCRdb passed the reads through MiXCR, listing each CDR3 protein once. The table includes a few hundred thousand distinct CDR3 sequences, about 33% detected once. These receptors' targets are unknown. Specimen: cultured PBMCs, collected from culture after CMV antigen stimulation. The source is a human donor in good health (CMV status not recorded). Some clones in this sample may be carry-over from other donors' samples. Both conserved end residues are part of each CDR3. The order of the fields is clone size, D gene, J gene, V gene, CDR3 protein, CDR3 DNA. The D gene is left open where the match is weak. Size is stated for part of the rows, as once, few or many counts, or as a class when the clone is expanded.

.,TRBD2,TRBJ2-7,TRBV28,CASNSPGLATYEQYF,TGTGCCAGCAATTCTCCGGGACTAGCTACCTACGAGCAGTACTTC
few,.,TRBJ2-7,TRBV28,CASSLTEGAKYEQYF,TGTGCCAGCAGTTTAACGGAGGGGGCGAAATACGAGCAGTACTTC
.,.,TRBJ2-1,TRBV5-1,CASSLEGAQVNEQFF,TGCGCCAGCAGCTTGGAGGGAGCCCAAGTCAATGAGCAGTTCTTC
few,.,TRBJ1-2,TRBV12-5,CASGLGGSNYGYTF,TGTGCTAGTGGTTTGGGGGGCAGCAACTATGGCTACACCTTC
.,TRBD2,TRBJ2-1,TRBV24-1,CATATGGSYNEQFF,TGTGCCACCGCCACGGGAGGCTCCTACAATGAGCAGTTCTTC
.,.,TRBJ2-7,TRBV6-5,CASSYSQPTTGYEQYF,TGTGCCAGCAGTTACTCCCAACCCACGACCGGCTACGAGCAGTACTTC
.,.,TRBJ1-1,TRBV6-1,CASKSALDSTEAFF,TGTGCCAGCAAGTCGGCCCTTGATAGCACTGAAGCTTTCTTT
few,TRBD2,TRBJ2-5,TRBV6-1,CASRGQTSGMGRGTQYF,TGTGCCAGCAGGGGACAGACTAGCGGGATGGGACGTGGGACCCAGTACTTC
.,TRBD2,TRBJ2-5,TRBV10-2,CASNRGLADQETQYF,TGCGCCAGCAACCGAGGACTAGCGGATCAAGAGACCCAGTACTTC
.,.,TRBJ2-3,TRBV4-3,CASSRRSGGTSTDTQYF,TGCGCCAGCAGCCGCCGGAGTGGGGGAACTAGCACAGATACGCAGTATTTT
.,.,TRBJ1-2,TRBV7-6,CASSLSGDSGYGYTF,TGTGCCAGCAGCTTATCGGGGGATTCGGGTTATGGCTACACCTTC
many,.,TRBJ2-4,TRBV6-1,CASNLANIQYF,TGTGCCAGCAATCTAGCGAACATTCAGTACTTC
few,.,TRBJ2-5,TRBV7-8,CASSPSRETQYF,TGTGCCAGCAGCCCAAGTCGGGAGACCCAGTACTTC
few,.,TRBJ2-2,TRBV6-2/TRBV6-3,CASSYYSGLTGELFF,TGTGCCAGCAGTTACTATAGCGGCCTCACCGGGGAGCTGTTTTTT
.,.,TRBJ2-5,TRBV20-1,CSARVGDPRGTQYF,TGCAGTGCTAGAGTGGGGGACCCACGGGGGACCCAGTACTTC
many,.,TRBJ2-3,TRBV7-2,CASSPRPSLLADTQYF,TGTGCCAGCAGCCCGAGACCTTCCCTCCTTGCAGATACGCAGTATTTT
few,TRBD1,TRBJ2-1,TRBV6-5,CASSYRRTGLLNNEQFF,TGTGCCAGCAGTTACCGGAGGACAGGTTTGTTGAACAATGAGCAGTTCTTC
.,.,TRBJ1-2,TRBV11-2,CASSPGMISNYGYTF,TGTGCCAGCAGCCCGGGAATGATCTCTAACTATGGCTACACCTTC
.,TRBD1,TRBJ2-3,TRBV5-4,CASSSQSGGSTDTQYF,TGTGCCAGCAGCTCGCAGTCAGGGGGTAGCACAGATACGCAGTATTTT
.,.,TRBJ2-7,TRBV7-9,CASSFAGLHEQYF,TGTGCCAGCAGCTTCGCGGGTCTCCACGAGCAGTACTTC
many,TRBD1,TRBJ1-1,TRBV4-3,CASSQEGQGLTEAFF,TGCGCCAGCAGCCAAGAGGGACAGGGTCTCACTGAAGCTTTCTTT
few,.,TRBJ1-1,TRBV19,CASSIDGGAVGTEAFF,TGTGCCAGTAGTATTGACGGGGGGGCCGTGGGCACTGAAGCTTTCTTT
few,TRBD2,TRBJ2-3,TRBV7-3,CASSLKGLPSTDTQYF,TGTGCCAGCAGCTTAAAGGGACTACCTAGCACAGATACGCAGTATTTT
few,.,TRBJ1-1,TRBV7-9,CASSPWVGNTEAFF,TGTGCCAGCAGCCCATGGGTGGGGAACACTGAAGCTTTCTTT
few,TRBD2,TRBJ2-5,TRBV6-1,CASSVSSGPQETQYF,TGTGCCAGCAGCGTATCTAGCGGGCCACAAGAGACCCAGTACTTC
.,.,TRBJ2-1,TRBV2,CASRFLSEGTNEQFF,TGTGCCAGCAGATTCCTAAGTGAAGGGACCAATGAGCAGTTCTTC
few,.,TRBJ2-2,TRBV28,CASTDYNTGELFF,TGTGCCAGTACGGACTATAACACCGGGGAGCTGTTTTTT
many,.,TRBJ1-2,TRBV2,CASSPRGYGYTF,TGTGCCAGCAGCCCTCGGGGCTATGGCTACACCTTC
few,.,TRBJ1-5,TRBV6-1,CASSEAGRQQPQHF,TGTGCCAGCAGTGAAGCGGGCAGACAACAGCCCCAGCATTTT
few,.,TRBJ2-7,TRBV25-1,CASSDEDARTYEQYF,TGTGCCAGCAGTGATGAAGATGCTCGGACCTACGAGCAGTACTTC
few,TRBD2,TRBJ2-2,TRBV7-2,CASSPKAGGPGGELFF,TGTGCCAGCAGCCCTAAAGCGGGAGGGCCCGGCGGGGAGCTGTTTTTT
.,TRBD2,TRBJ2-7,TRBV20-1,CSARAAGGSHEQYF,TGCAGTGCTAGAGCAGCGGGAGGGTCCCACGAGCAGTACTTC
few,.,TRBJ2-5,TRBV11-2,CASSLLTGGSGQETQYF,TGTGCCAGCAGCCTACTGACCGGGGGAAGTGGGCAAGAGACCCAGTACTTC
many,TRBD2,TRBJ2-3,TRBV12-3/TRBV12-4,CASSLGGSGMDTQYF,TGTGCCAGCAGTTTAGGCGGGAGCGGGATGGATACGCAGTATTTT
.,.,TRBJ1-2,TRBV7-9,CASSLVVGASRQANYGYTF,TGTGCCAGCAGCTTAGTAGTCGGGGCCTCCCGACAAGCTAACTATGGCTACACCTTC
few,TRBD2,TRBJ2-5,TRBV5-4,CASSFSTSGWGETQYF,TGTGCCAGCAGCTTTTCGACTAGCGGATGGGGGGAGACCCAGTACTTC
.,.,TRBJ1-5,TRBV24-1,CATSDPPGGGNQPQHF,TGTGCCACCAGTGATCCACCGGGGGGGGGCAATCAGCCCCAGCATTTT
medium-sized,.,TRBJ1-3,TRBV7-2,CASSSGGASGNTIYF,TGTGCCAGCAGCAGCGGCGGAGCCTCTGGAAACACCATATATTTT
once,.,TRBJ1-1,TRBV19,CASRGQRNTEAFF,TGTGCCAGTAGAGGACAGCGGAACACTGAAGCTTTCTTT
few,TRBD1,TRBJ1-5,TRBV19,CASSPGQGGTRGPQHF,TGTGCCAGTAGTCCGGGACAGGGAGGAACGCGGGGGCCCCAGCATTTT
few,TRBD1,TRBJ1-1,TRBV7-9,CASSLPGQSGGRGTEAFF,TGTGCCAGCAGCTTACCAGGGCAGTCAGGGGGCCGAGGAACTGAAGCTTTCTTT
few,TRBD1,TRBJ1-1,TRBV6-2/TRBV6-3,CASDFRGQTEAFF,TGTGCCAGTGATTTCAGGGGGCAAACTGAAGCTTTCTTT
few,.,TRBJ2-1,TRBV5-5,CASSLGTTSSYNEQFF,TGTGCCAGCAGCTTAGGAACGACGAGCTCCTACAATGAGCAGTTCTTC